This is a list of T cell receptor beta chains from one sample in a study of HIV-infected patients and healthy controls. TCRdb reprocessed the 5' RACE reads with MiXCR, giving one entry per CDR3 protein. This table has some 4,800 distinct CDR3 sequences, roughly 7.3% appearing once. The sample in question was blood, obtained before antiretroviral therapy. These receptor sequences come from an adult with HIV infection. CDR3s include the opening cysteine and the closing phenylalanine or tryptophan. The D gene is left open where the match is weak. Size is stated for part of the rows, as once, few or many counts, or as a class when the clone is expanded.

D gene: NA
clone size: few
V gene: TRBV28
J gene: TRBJ1-4
CDR3 DNA: TGTGCCAGCACCCCCCCCGCCGCCACTAATGAAAAACTGTTTTTT
CDR3 protein: CASTPPAATNEKLFF

D gene: NA
clone size: many
V gene: TRBV3-1
J gene: TRBJ1-1
CDR3 DNA: TGTGCCAGCAGCCAAGGGGGGATGAACACTGAAGCTTTCTTT
CDR3 protein: CASSQGGMNTEAFF

D gene: NA
clone size: medium-sized
V gene: TRBV28
J gene: TRBJ1-1
CDR3 DNA: TGTGCTTCGGGTAACACTGAAGCTTTCTTT
CDR3 protein: CASGNTEAFF

D gene: NA
clone size: many
V gene: TRBV4-1
J gene: TRBJ1-5
CDR3 DNA: TGCGCCAGCAGCAAGGGGGGCGCGGGCAATCAGCCCCAGCATTTT
CDR3 protein: CASSKGGAGNQPQHF

D gene: TRBD2
clone size: NA
V gene: TRBV6-6
J gene: TRBJ2-5
CDR3 DNA: TGTGCCAGCAGTGACACTTCAGAGGTAGCGGGGGCTAGAGAGACCCAGTACTTC
CDR3 protein: CASSDTSEVAGARETQYF

D gene: NA
clone size: many
V gene: TRBV28
J gene: TRBJ2-7
CDR3 DNA: TGTGCCAGCAGTTTATATGGGGGCTCAAGCTCCTACGAGCAGTACTTC
CDR3 protein: CASSLYGGSSSYEQYF

D gene: TRBD2
clone size: many
V gene: TRBV20-1
J gene: TRBJ2-5
CDR3 DNA: TGCAGTGCTCCTAGCGGGAGGGAATCCTACCGAGTCCAAGAGACCCAGTACTTC
CDR3 protein: CSAPSGRESYRVQETQYF

D gene: TRBD1
clone size: medium-sized
V gene: TRBV5-1
J gene: TRBJ1-1
CDR3 DNA: TGCGCCAGCAGCCCACAACAGGGGGTGAGCACTGAAGCTTTCTTT
CDR3 protein: CASSPQQGVSTEAFF

D gene: NA
clone size: NA
V gene: TRBV15
J gene: TRBJ1-5
CDR3 DNA: TGTGCCACCAGCAGAGTGAGCCAGGCCGGGCCCCAGCATTTT
CDR3 protein: CATSRVSQAGPQHF

D gene: NA
clone size: medium-sized
V gene: TRBV7-9
J gene: TRBJ2-7
CDR3 DNA: TGTGCCAGCAGCTTTCAGGAATGGGGCGGCGAGCAGTACTTC
CDR3 protein: CASSFQEWGGEQYF

D gene: TRBD2
clone size: many
V gene: TRBV27
J gene: TRBJ2-3
CDR3 DNA: TGTGCCAGCAGTAAGACTAGCGGGAGGGCCAAATCCACAGATACGCAGTATTTT
CDR3 protein: CASSKTSGRAKSTDTQYF

D gene: NA
clone size: many
V gene: TRBV20-1
J gene: TRBJ1-3
CDR3 DNA: TGCAGTGCTAGAGATTATTCCGCCTCGGTCTCTGGAAACACCATATATTTT
CDR3 protein: CSARDYSASVSGNTIYF

D gene: TRBD1
clone size: NA
V gene: TRBV3-1
J gene: TRBJ2-3
CDR3 DNA: TGTGCCAGCAATAGGGGGCAGCCAGAAAGTTCTAGCACAGATACGCAGTATTTT
CDR3 protein: CASNRGQPESSSTDTQYF

D gene: TRBD1
clone size: medium-sized
V gene: TRBV9
J gene: TRBJ2-5
CDR3 DNA: TGTGCCAGCAGCACCGGACAGGGAGAGACCCAGTACTTC
CDR3 protein: CASSTGQGETQYF

D gene: NA
clone size: NA
V gene: TRBV7-9
J gene: TRBJ1-2
CDR3 DNA: TGTGCCAGCAGCTTAGTGGAAACAGGGAACTATGGCTACACCTTC
CDR3 protein: CASSLVETGNYGYTF

D gene: TRBD2
clone size: many
V gene: TRBV7-2
J gene: TRBJ2-7
CDR3 DNA: TGTGCCAGCAGCCCCTTTAGCGGGAGCTACGAGCAGTACTTC
CDR3 protein: CASSPFSGSYEQYF

D gene: NA
clone size: medium-sized
V gene: TRBV27
J gene: TRBJ2-3
CDR3 DNA: TGTGCCAGCAGTTTGGCGCTAGTGAGCACAGATACGCAGTATTTT
CDR3 protein: CASSLALVSTDTQYF

D gene: NA
clone size: NA
V gene: TRBV18
J gene: TRBJ2-7
CDR3 DNA: TGTGCCAGCTCCTCACCCGGGGGCTCCTACGAGCAGTACTTC
CDR3 protein: CASSSPGGSYEQYF

D gene: TRBD1
clone size: many
V gene: TRBV14
J gene: TRBJ2-7
CDR3 DNA: TGTGCCAGCAGCTTTTTCGGTTCAGGGGGCCCCTACGAGCAGTACTTC
CDR3 protein: CASSFFGSGGPYEQYF

D gene: NA
clone size: NA
V gene: TRBV6-5
J gene: TRBJ1-1
CDR3 DNA: TGTGCCAGCAGTTACTCTTCTCGCGCGGCGACTCGAGTCCGTCATGCTTTCTTT
CDR3 protein: CASSYSSRAATRVRHAFF

D gene: NA
clone size: medium-sized
V gene: TRBV20-1
J gene: TRBJ2-3
CDR3 DNA: TGCAGTGCTCGCCCTGGACACAGTTACACAGATACGCAGTATTTT
CDR3 protein: CSARPGHSYTDTQYF

D gene: NA
clone size: medium-sized
V gene: TRBV19
J gene: TRBJ1-5
CDR3 DNA: TGTGCCAGTAGTGAGAGAGGCAATCAGCCCCAGCATTTT
CDR3 protein: CASSERGNQPQHF

D gene: NA
clone size: many
V gene: TRBV28
J gene: TRBJ2-1
CDR3 DNA: TGTGCCAGCAGTTCCCCGGACAGATCCTACAATGAGCAGTTCTTC
CDR3 protein: CASSSPDRSYNEQFF